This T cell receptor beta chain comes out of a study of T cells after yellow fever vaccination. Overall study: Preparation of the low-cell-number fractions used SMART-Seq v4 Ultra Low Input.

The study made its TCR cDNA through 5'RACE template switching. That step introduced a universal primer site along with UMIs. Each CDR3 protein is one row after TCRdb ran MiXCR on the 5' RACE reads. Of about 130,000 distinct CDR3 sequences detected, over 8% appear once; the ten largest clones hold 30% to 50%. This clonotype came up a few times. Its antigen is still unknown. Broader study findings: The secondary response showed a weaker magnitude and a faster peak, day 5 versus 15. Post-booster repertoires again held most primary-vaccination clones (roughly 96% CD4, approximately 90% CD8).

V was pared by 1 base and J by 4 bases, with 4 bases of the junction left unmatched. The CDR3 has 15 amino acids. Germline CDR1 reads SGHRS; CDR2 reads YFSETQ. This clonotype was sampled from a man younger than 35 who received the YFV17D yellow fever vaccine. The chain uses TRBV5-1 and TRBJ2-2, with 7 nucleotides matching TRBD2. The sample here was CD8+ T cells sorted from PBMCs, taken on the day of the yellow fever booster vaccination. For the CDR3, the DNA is TGCGCCAGCAGCTTGCGCGGGGGTGCCACCGGGGAGCTGTTTTTT. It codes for CASSLRGGATGELFF. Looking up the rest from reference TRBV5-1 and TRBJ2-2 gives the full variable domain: KAGVTQTPRYLIKTRGQQVTLSCSPISGHRSVSWYQQTPGQGLQFLFEYFSETQRNKGNFPGRFSGRQFSNSRSEMNVSTLELGDSALYLCASSLRGGATGELFFGEGSRLTVL.